The rows below give T cell receptor beta chains drawn from one sample of a study of T cell changes during pregnancy in multiple sclerosis. Measured with immunoSEQ multiplex PCR; TCRdb has only the in-frame clones, and not every one. Of 40,000 or so clones listed, more than 70% were seen once; the top ten hold around 3.9%. The sample was CD8+ T cells from peripheral blood mononuclear cells, taken in the first trimester of pregnancy. These receptors all stem from a female donor with multiple sclerosis, enrolled in a pregnancy study. Both conserved end residues are part of each CDR3. The order of the fields is D gene, clone size, J gene, V gene, CDR3 DNA, CDR3 protein. D genes are given only for firm matches. The size entry is marked missing in some rows and otherwise reads once, few, many or a size class.

.,.,TRBJ1-4,TRBV2,TGTGCCAGCAGGGGGGGGCAGAATAATGAAAAACTGTTTTTT,CASRGGQNNEKLFF
.,.,TRBJ2-1,TRBV6-4,TGTGCCAGCAGTGGAGGGGGTGAGCAGGGTGAGCAGTTCTTC,CASSGGGEQGEQFF
.,.,TRBJ1-2,TRBV4-2,TGTGCCAGCAGCCAAGATACAGGTCGGGCTAACTATGGCTACACCTTC,CASSQDTGRANYGYTF
.,once,TRBJ2-7,TRBV4-1,TGCGCCAGCAGCCGCGGACACCAATACGAGCAGTACTTC,CASSRGHQYEQYF
.,.,TRBJ2-3,TRBV9,TGTGCCAGCAGCGTAGGAGGGACAGATACGCAGTATTTT,CASSVGGTDTQYF
TRBD1,.,TRBJ2-7,TRBV4-1,TGCGCCAGCAGCCAAGTAACAGGGGTCCTCTCCTACGAGCAGTACTTC,CASSQVTGVLSYEQYF
.,.,TRBJ2-7,TRBV7-7,TGTGCTAGCAGCCCCAGGAGGGACAGAATCTACGAGCAGTACTTC,CASSPRRDRIYEQYF
.,.,TRBJ2-7,TRBV7-2,TGTGCCAGCAGCTTCGGTACTTACGAGCAGTACTTC,CASSFGTYEQYF
TRBD2,once,TRBJ2-1,TRBV5-1,TGCGCCAGCAGCACCCACAGCGGGGCCCCCTACAATGAGCAGTTCTTC,CASSTHSGAPYNEQFF
TRBD1,.,TRBJ2-7,TRBV7-9,TGTGCCAGCAGCGGCCTGGGGGGACAGGGCTTCTTCTACGAGCAGTACTTC,CASSGLGGQGFFYEQYF
TRBD2,.,TRBJ2-1,TRBV4-2,TGTGCCAGCAGCCTTTTAGCGGGGGGGCCGTACAATGAGCAGTTCTTC,CASSLLAGGPYNEQFF
TRBD1,few,TRBJ1-1,TRBV6-4,TGTGCCAGCAGCTCCGGGACAGGAGGAACTGAAGCTTTCTTT,CASSSGTGGTEAFF
.,.,TRBJ1-6,TRBV2,TGTGCCAGCAGTGAACCCGGGAGCTCCTATAATTCACCCCTCCACTTT,CASSEPGSSYNSPLHF
.,.,TRBJ2-1,TRBV6-4,TGTGCCACTTCCCGGGACTCGTCCAATGAGCAGTTCTTC,CATSRDSSNEQFF
TRBD1,.,TRBJ2-3,TRBV27,TGTGCCAGCAGTTTATCGGCCGGGACAGGGGGGCCGTATTTT,CASSLSAGTGGPYF
TRBD2,many,TRBJ2-1,TRBV4-2,TGTGCCAGCAGCCAAGAAGAAAGCGGGGGGGTCATGAATGAGCAGTTCTTC,CASSQEESGGVMNEQFF
.,.,TRBJ1-3,TRBV6-6,TGTGCCAGCTTAGCCTTGGGAAACACCATATATTTT,CASLALGNTIYF
.,.,TRBJ1-2,TRBV7-2,TGTGCCAGCAGACCCGAGGTGGCAGTCGAGGCGTACACCTTC,CASRPEVAVEAYTF
TRBD1,once,TRBJ2-7,TRBV19,TGTGCCAGTTCCGAGGACAGGGGGCGGAACGAGCAGTACTTC,CASSEDRGRNEQYF
.,once,TRBJ1-1,TRBV7-3,TGTGCCAGCAGCTTAAACGGAGAGAACACTGAAGCTTTCTTT,CASSLNGENTEAFF
.,.,TRBJ1-6,TRBV7-9,TGTGCCAGCAGCCTCGGTTCACCCCTCCACTTT,CASSLGSPLHF
.,.,TRBJ2-1,TRBV9,TGTGCCAGCAGCGAGTACAACAATGAGCAGTTCTTC,CASSEYNNEQFF
TRBD1,.,TRBJ1-4,TRBV7-9,TGTGCCAGCAGCTTCTCCAGGGGGCCTAATGAAAAACTGTTTTTT,CASSFSRGPNEKLFF
TRBD1,.,TRBJ1-5,TRBV9,TGTGCCAGCAGTCCGGGACAGGGAAGTCAGCCCCAGCATTTT,CASSPGQGSQPQHF
.,.,TRBJ2-5,TRBV6-5,TGTGCCAGCAGTTACTCTCCCTCCAGGGAGACCCAGTACTTC,CASSYSPSRETQYF
.,.,TRBJ2-7,TRBV4-3,TGCGCCAGCAGCCAAGATAATATGCAGGACGAGCAGTACTTC,CASSQDNMQDEQYF
.,few,TRBJ1-1,TRBV19,TGTGCCAGTAGTTTCAGATTATCTGAAGCTTTCTTT,CASSFRLSEAFF
.,.,TRBJ1-1,TRBV4-1,TGCGCCAGCAGCCACGCGACAGGAGTGAACACTGAAGCTTTCTTT,CASSHATGVNTEAFF
TRBD2,.,TRBJ2-1,TRBV4-2,TGTGCCAGCAGCCAAGGCGGGGGGACCTACAATGAGCAGTTCTTC,CASSQGGGTYNEQFF
TRBD1,.,TRBJ2-7,TRBV4-2,TGTGCCAGCAGCCAAGGGACAGGGGACTCCTACGAGCAGTACTTC,CASSQGTGDSYEQYF
.,.,TRBJ2-3,TRBV2,TGTGCCAGCAGCCCTACAGGCACAGATACGCAGTATTTT,CASSPTGTDTQYF
.,.,TRBJ2-3,TRBV2,TGTGCCAGCAGTGAAGCGGGGGGGCTACAAGATACGCAGTATTTT,CASSEAGGLQDTQYF
TRBD2,.,TRBJ2-3,TRBV6-4,TGTGCCAGCAGTCCTGGGACTAGCGGGGGGGCCACAGATACGCAGTATTTT,CASSPGTSGGATDTQYF
.,.,TRBJ2-7,TRBV9,TGTGCCAGCAGCGTGGAACAGGCGAGCTACGAGCAGTACTTC,CASSVEQASYEQYF
TRBD1,.,TRBJ2-4,TRBV19,TGTGCCAGTAGTATGACAGGGGGAGACATTCAGTACTTC,CASSMTGGDIQYF
.,.,TRBJ2-5,TRBV13,TGTGCCAGCAGCCTAGAGACCCAGTACTTC,CASSLETQYF
.,.,TRBJ2-1,TRBV4-1,TGCGCCAGCAGCCAAATTCTACAGGGAAATGAGCAGTTCTTC,CASSQILQGNEQFF
TRBD1,.,TRBJ1-2,TRBV10-3,TGTGCCACCCATGGGACAGGGGCGCTAGTTTATGGCTACACCTTC,CATHGTGALVYGYTF
.,.,TRBJ2-7,TRBV7-2,TGTGCCAGCAGATCCGGGACAAGCCCCTACGAGCAGTACTTC,CASRSGTSPYEQYF
TRBD2,.,TRBJ2-5,TRBV9,TGTGCCAGCAGTGCGACTAGCGGGGGGAGAGAGACCCAGTACTTC,CASSATSGGRETQYF